This T cell receptor beta chain came from a study of T cells after yellow fever vaccination (dated by TCRdb to about 2019). Context from the whole study: The SMART-Seq v4 Ultra Low Input RNA kit was used to prepare libraries from fractions with low cell numbers. Bulk PBMC replicates and cell subsets were isolated from blood drawn at multiple timepoints before and after both primary and secondary immunization. To track T-cell clones before and after primary and booster YFV17D yellow fever vaccination, bulk TCR alpha and beta repertoires were sequenced longitudinally. The cohort comprised two healthy male donors, one aged 18 to 30 and one aged 30 to 40 years.

A note on this clonotype: What antigen it recognizes has not been identified. The input lacks base qualities; no much larger clone sits a single base away.

On the study overall, not on this receptor specifically: A small share of clonotypes was detected in both CD4 and CD8 compartments, with the overlap likely arising from convergent recombination. The secondary T-cell response was found to be weaker but faster than the primary response, with a peak reached on day 5 rather than on day 15. Because only two donors were included in the study, the extent to which the findings can be generalized is limited. Most clones expanded after primary vaccination were re-detected after the booster (approximately 95% of CD4 and 88% of CD8), suggesting broad memory maintenance. Computational filtering was required because FACS-sorted repertoires could contain abundant contaminating clonotypes from the bulk population.

The treatment or condition label, as the study defines it: live attenuated yellow fever vaccine strain. At every blood-draw timepoint, two biological replicates of bulk PBMCs were collected. A standard Ficoll-Paque protocol was used to isolate PBMCs from peripheral blood. TriZol was used to extract RNA from bulk PBMCs, CD4 and CD8 fractions, and dextramer-positive and dextramer-negative fractions. Sequencing was carried out with an Illumina NovaSeq 6000. TCR cDNA was made using 5'RACE template switching, a step that added a universal primer site and unique molecular identifiers. Priming of cDNA synthesis was performed from both the TCR alpha and TCR beta constant segments. Libraries were amplified in two PCR steps, with sample barcodes and sequencing adapters added in the second step. Libraries were sequenced on Illumina HiSeq 2500 (2x100 bp) or NovaSeq (2x150 bp). From the authors' description of their analysis: Demultiplexing of reads and collapsing into UMI consensus sequences were performed with MIGEC, and V(D)J alignment was carried out with MiXCR. Clonotypes responding to the vaccine were identified with edgeR on replicate PBMC samples, with the criteria of FDR below 0.01 and a log2 fold change above 5 up to day 15. Each bulk clonotype was labeled CD4 or CD8 based on which sequenced repertoire, CD4 or CD8, contained the clonotype at higher abundance. TCRdb reprocessing: public reads trimmed at Q25 with fastp, clones called with MiXCR, in-frame beta chains kept. Rows merge per CDR3 protein into single entries with the most common DNA and genes. Here the V and J calls rest on TCRdb's processing, not on the authors' analysis. Here the sample has 350,000 to 450,000 distinct CDR3 sequences; 18% occur a single time. The top ten clones comprise roughly a sixth of the sample.

Sequenced material: PBMCs, taken before the yellow fever booster vaccination. This clonotype originated in a man between 18 and 29 years old who received the YFV17D yellow fever vaccine.

The nucleotide sequence reads as follows: TGTGCCAGCAGCCAGTGGACGGACCCGAACACCGGGGAGCTGTTTTTT. It specifies CASSQWTDPNTGELFF. Rearrangement joined TRBV5-5 to TRBJ2-2; no D segment can be confidently identified. In the germline V gene (reference sequence), CDR1 corresponds to SGHKS and CDR2 to YYEKEE. From the cysteine through the phenylalanine, the CDR3 covers 16 amino acids. The CDR3 DNA has 48 bases and is translated from base 1. V was cut back by 4 bases and J by 0 bases, leaving a gap of 13 bases between them.